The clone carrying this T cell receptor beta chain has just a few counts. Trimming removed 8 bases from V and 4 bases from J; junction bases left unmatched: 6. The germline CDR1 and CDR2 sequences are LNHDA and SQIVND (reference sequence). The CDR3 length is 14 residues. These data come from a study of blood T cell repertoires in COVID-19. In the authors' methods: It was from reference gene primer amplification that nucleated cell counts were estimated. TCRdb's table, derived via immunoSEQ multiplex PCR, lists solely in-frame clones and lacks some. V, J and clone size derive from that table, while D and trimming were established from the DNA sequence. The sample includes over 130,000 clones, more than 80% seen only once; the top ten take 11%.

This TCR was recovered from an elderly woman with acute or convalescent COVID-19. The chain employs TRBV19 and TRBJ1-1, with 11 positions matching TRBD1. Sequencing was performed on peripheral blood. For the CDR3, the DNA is TGTGCCAGTTTAGGACAGGGGGCGACCACTGAAGCTTTCTTT. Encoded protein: CASLGQGATTEAFF.